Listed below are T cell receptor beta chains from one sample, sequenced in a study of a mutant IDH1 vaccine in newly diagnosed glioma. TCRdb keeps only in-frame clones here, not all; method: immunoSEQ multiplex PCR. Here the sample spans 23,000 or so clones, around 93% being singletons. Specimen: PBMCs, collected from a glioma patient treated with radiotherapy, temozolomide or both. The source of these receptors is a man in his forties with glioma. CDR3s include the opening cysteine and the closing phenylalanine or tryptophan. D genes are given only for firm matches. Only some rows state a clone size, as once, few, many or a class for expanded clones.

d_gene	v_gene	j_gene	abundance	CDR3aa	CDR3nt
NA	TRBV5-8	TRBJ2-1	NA	CASSPRTYSYNEQFF	TGTGCCAGCAGCCCCCGGACTTACTCCTACAATGAGCAGTTCTTC
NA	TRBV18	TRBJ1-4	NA	CASSSRRDSDEKLFF	TGTGCCAGCTCATCGCGGAGGGACTCGGATGAAAAACTGTTTTTT
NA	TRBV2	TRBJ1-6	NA	CASSGGTLPNSPLHF	TGTGCCAGCAGTGGGGGGACACTTCCTAATTCACCCCTCCACTTT
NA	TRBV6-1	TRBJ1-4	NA	CASREGVPNEKLFF	TGTGCCAGCAGAGAGGGGGTCCCTAATGAAAAACTGTTTTTT
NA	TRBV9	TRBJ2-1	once	CASSVGGDNEQFF	TGTGCCAGCAGCGTAGGGGGGGACAATGAGCAGTTCTTC
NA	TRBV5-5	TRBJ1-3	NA	CASTLMVGAGNTIYF	TGTGCCAGCACCCTTATGGTGGGGGCAGGAAACACCATATATTTT
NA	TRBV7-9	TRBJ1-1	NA	CASSFSTGLTEAFF	TGTGCCAGCAGCTTTTCGACAGGCCTCACTGAAGCTTTCTTT
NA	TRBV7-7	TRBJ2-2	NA	CASSQGPTTGELFF	TGTGCCAGCAGCCAAGGACCCACCACCGGGGAGCTGTTTTTT
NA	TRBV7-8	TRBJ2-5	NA	CASSHGDSQETQYF	TGTGCCAGCAGCCACGGAGACAGCCAAGAGACCCAGTACTTC
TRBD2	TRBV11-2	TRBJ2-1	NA	CASSWTSGDYNEQFF	TGTGCCAGCAGCTGGACTAGCGGGGACTACAATGAGCAGTTCTTC
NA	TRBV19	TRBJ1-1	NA	CASSIARTQRNTEAFF	TGTGCCAGTAGTATAGCGCGGACACAGAGGAACACTGAAGCTTTCTTT
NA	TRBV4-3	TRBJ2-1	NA	CASSQESRRGRRQFF	TGCGCCAGCAGCCAAGAGTCTAGGAGGGGACGGAGGCAGTTCTTC
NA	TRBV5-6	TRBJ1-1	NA	CASSLVGARNTEAFF	TGTGCCAGCAGCTTGGTCGGGGCTCGGAACACTGAAGCTTTCTTT
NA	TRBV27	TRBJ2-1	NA	CASSLSSRVAYNEQFF	TGTGCCAGCAGTTTATCGAGCAGGGTCGCCTACAATGAGCAGTTCTTC
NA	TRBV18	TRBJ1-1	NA	CASSYYREEAFF	TGTGCCAGCTCGTACTACAGGGAGGAAGCTTTCTTT
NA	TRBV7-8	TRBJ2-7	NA	CASRTGTAPYEQYF	TGTGCCAGCAGAACGGGGACGGCCCCCTACGAGCAGTACTTC
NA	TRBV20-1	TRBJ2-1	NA	CSALGSDEQFF	TGCAGTGCTCTTGGATCCGATGAGCAGTTCTTC
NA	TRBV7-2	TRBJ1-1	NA	CASSLTTGTEAFF	TGTGCCAGCAGCTTGACAACAGGGACTGAAGCTTTCTTT
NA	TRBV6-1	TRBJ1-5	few	CASSEAYRRAPQHF	TGTGCCAGCAGTGAAGCTTACAGGAGGGCGCCCCAGCATTTT
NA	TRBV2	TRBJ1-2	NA	CASTRQLYGYTF	TGTGCCAGCACTCGACAGTTATATGGCTACACCTTC
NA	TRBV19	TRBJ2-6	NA	CASSLGKAHSGANVLTF	TGTGCCAGTAGCTTAGGGAAAGCCCACTCTGGGGCCAACGTCCTGACTTTC
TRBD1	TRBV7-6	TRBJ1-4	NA	CASSFDRGSTNEKLFF	TGTGCCAGCAGCTTTGACAGGGGGTCCACTAATGAAAAACTGTTTTTT
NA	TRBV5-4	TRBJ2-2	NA	CASSLGQGNGELFF	TGTGCCAGCAGCTTGGGTCAAGGGAACGGGGAGCTGTTTTTT
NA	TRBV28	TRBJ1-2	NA	CASSWSARRGYTF	TGTGCCAGCAGTTGGTCAGCCAGACGGGGCTACACCTTC
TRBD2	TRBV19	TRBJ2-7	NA	CASSGGTSQLNEQYF	TGTGCCAGTAGTGGGGGGACTAGCCAGCTCAACGAGCAGTACTTC
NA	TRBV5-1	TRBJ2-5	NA	CASSPTPSETQYF	TGCGCCAGCAGCCCAACCCCGTCGGAGACCCAGTACTTC